These 9 T cell receptor beta chains originate from one sample sequenced in a study of T cells in Graves' hyperthyroidism and ophthalmopathy. The source material, RNA transcripts, was used to amplify TCR beta CDR3 regions. Researchers ran a first-round RT-PCR on the TCR CDR3 using the HTBI primer set. Using its own MiXCR run on the multiplex PCR reads, TCRdb lists one record per CDR3 protein. The sample consists of approximately 690,000 distinct CDR3 sequences, roughly 14% of them appearing once. Sample: blood. These receptors all stem from a woman aged 50 to 60 with Graves' ophthalmopathy.

V gene TRBV27 combines with J gene TRBJ1-4; possible D gene TRBD1, 6 bases. V dropped 7 bases and J dropped 8 bases, with 14 bases sitting between them. The CDR3 contains 13 residues. CDR1 and CDR2 (germline): MNHEY, SMNVEV (reference sequence). The CDR3 is CASTPGQGEKLFF. CDR3 bases: TGTGCCAGCACCCCCGGGCAGGGGGAAAAACTGTTTTTT.

This clonotype was detected only a few times. The chain recombines TRBV5-8 with TRBJ2-3; D ambiguous. Trimming removed 0 bases from V and 8 bases from J, with 10 bases in between. In germline, CDR1 is SGHTS, CDR2 YDEGEE. CDR3 length: 13 residues. The CDR3 region is CASSLAMSLTQYF. The CDR3 coding sequence is TGTGCCAGCAGCTTGGCTATGAGCCTTACGCAGTATTTT.

V is TRBV11-2 and J is TRBJ1-6; no clear D gene. Per the germline V gene, CDR1 is SGHAT and CDR2 is FQNNGV. Trimming pared 5 bases from V and 0 bases from J, leaving 20 bases between. The CDR3 contains 19 residues. The CDR3, as DNA: TGTGCCAGCAGCCTAACTCTAGACTCCCCACCCTCCTATAATTCACCCCTCCACTTT. Its translation: CASSLTLDSPPSYNSPLHF.

Ten or more counts support this clonotype. The CDR3 reads CASSLSLGGLGMNTEAFF. In DNA, the CDR3 is TGCGCCAGCAGCTTGTCTCTCGGGGGTTTGGGAATGAACACTGAAGCTTTCTTT. V usage is TRBV5-1 and J usage is TRBJ1-1, with D possibly being TRBD1 (5 bases). CDR3 length equals 18 residues. Germline CDR1 is SGHRS and CDR2 is YFSETQ. Trimming took 1 base from V and 0 from J, leaving 19 bases between them.

This clonotype was seen at least ten times. The rearrangement joins TRBV6-5 to TRBJ1-1, with a possible D match to TRBD1 (5 bases). V shed 2 bases and J shed 0 bases, with 10 bases lying between them. The CDR3 contains 15 residues. Germline lookup yields CDR1 MNHEY and CDR2 SVGAGI. This CDR3 reads CASSYGRQLNTEAFF. CDR3 in DNA: TGTGCCAGCAGTTACGGACGACAGCTGAACACTGAAGCTTTCTTT.

Ten or more counts support this clonotype. The chain employs TRBV20-1 and TRBJ2-1; 7 bases match TRBD2. CDR3 length equals 14 residues. The trim removed 6 bases at V and 4 bases at J, leaving 9 bases unmatched. From germline, CDR1 is DFQATT and CDR2 SNEGSKA (reference sequence). The CDR3: CSALSGNLYNEQFF. DNA for the CDR3: TGCAGTGCACTCAGCGGGAATTTATACAATGAGCAGTTCTTC.

V is TRBV29-1 and J is TRBJ2-7; D possibly corresponds to TRBD1 (6 bases). This CDR3 has 16 residues. V was trimmed by 5 bases and J by 1 base, leaving 21 bases between them. Germline values: CDR1 SQVTM, CDR2 ANQGSEA. In DNA, the CDR3 is TGCAGCGTTTTTTTCCTAACCCGAGGGGGTTCCTACGAGCAGTACTTC. This sequence encodes CSVFFLTRGGSYEQYF.

The rearrangement uses TRBV3-2 and TRBJ2-1; the table's D call of TRBD2 was not tested on the DNA. TRBV3-2 is a documented pseudogene. This CDR3 is built from 15 residues. CDR3 amino acids: CASTRLAGDYNEQFF. CDR3 bases: TGTGCCAGCACTCGACTAGCGGGCGATTACAATGAGCAGTTCTTC.

The CDR3 DNA reads TGTGCCAGCAGAGAGAGCGGGAGTCTCGCGGATACGCAGTATTTT. Its translation: CASRESGSLADTQYF. The chain employs TRBV7-3 and TRBJ2-3, with 8 bases aligning to TRBD2. There are 15 residues in the CDR3. V dropped 6 bases and J dropped 6; count of bases not matched to a gene: 11. The germline V gene encodes CDR1 SGHTA and CDR2 FQGTGA.